This T cell receptor (beta chain) is drawn from a study of beta chain features in type 1 diabetes. Every bit of the isolated RNA underwent reverse transcription, so sequencing read expressed TCRB transcripts. Data came from immunoSEQ multiplex PCR; TCRdb stores just in-frame clones and leaves some out. The top ten clones hold about 0.66% of a sample with 110,000 to 150,000 clones, around a tenth of them seen once. The V gene end was trimmed by 2 bases and the J gene end by 8 bases; junction bases not matched to a gene: 6. Germline V gives CDR1 SGHRS, CDR2 YFSETQ. The CDR3 covers 15 residues. On this clone: The same CDR3 also results from other DNA sequences found in this sample.

Source material: central memory CD4+ T cells from blood. V gene TRBV5-1 combines with J gene TRBJ2-1; 11 nucleotides line up with TRBD1. This receptor was identified in a man aged 18 to 30 in good health. This chain's CDR3 is CASSFRTGGLDEQFF. DNA for the CDR3: TGCGCCAGCAGCTTTAGGACAGGGGGCCTTGATGAGCAGTTCTTC.